This T cell receptor beta chain is from a study of beta chain features in type 1 diabetes. The authors reverse transcribed all of the isolated RNA, so sequencing captured expressed TCRB transcripts. Naive, central memory and regulatory T cell samples came to a mean of about 3.9 million reads. Data came from immunoSEQ multiplex PCR; TCRdb stores just in-frame clones and leaves some out. The repertoire holds around 170,000 clones, with over 7.5% as singletons. As regards this clone: Its target is not known.

Broader study findings: All four CD4+ subsets of Type 1 diabetes patients contained TCRB CDR3s that were moderately but significantly shorter.

Sequenced sample: central memory CD4+ T cells from blood. The clonotype comes from a woman aged 18-29 years in good health.

The CDR3 spells CASSVSPVSPLHF. The CDR3 DNA sequence: TGTGCCAGCAGCGTAAGCCCGGTGTCACCCCTCCACTTT. J is TRBJ1-6 and V is TRBV9, with unresolved D. V lost 1 base, J lost 10 bases, and 9 bases lay in between. The CDR3 runs to 13 residues. CDR1 SGDLS and CDR2 YYNGEE come from the germline V gene.